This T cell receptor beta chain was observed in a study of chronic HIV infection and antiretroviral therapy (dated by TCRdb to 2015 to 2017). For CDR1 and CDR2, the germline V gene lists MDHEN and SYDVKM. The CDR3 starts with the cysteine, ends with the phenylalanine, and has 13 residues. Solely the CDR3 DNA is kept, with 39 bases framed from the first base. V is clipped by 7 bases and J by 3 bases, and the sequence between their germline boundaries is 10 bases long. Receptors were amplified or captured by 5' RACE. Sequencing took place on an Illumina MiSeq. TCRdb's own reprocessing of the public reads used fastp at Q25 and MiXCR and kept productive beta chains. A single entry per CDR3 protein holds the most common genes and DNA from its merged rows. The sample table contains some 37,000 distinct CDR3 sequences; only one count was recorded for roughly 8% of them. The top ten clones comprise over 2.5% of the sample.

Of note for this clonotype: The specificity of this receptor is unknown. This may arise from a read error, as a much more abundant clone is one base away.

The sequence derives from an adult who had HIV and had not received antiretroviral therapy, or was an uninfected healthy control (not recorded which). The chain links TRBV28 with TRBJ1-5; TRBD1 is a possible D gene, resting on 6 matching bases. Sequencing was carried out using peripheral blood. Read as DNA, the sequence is TGTGCCAGCATCCAGGGGTCCAATCAGCCCCAGCATTTT. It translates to CASIQGSNQPQHF.